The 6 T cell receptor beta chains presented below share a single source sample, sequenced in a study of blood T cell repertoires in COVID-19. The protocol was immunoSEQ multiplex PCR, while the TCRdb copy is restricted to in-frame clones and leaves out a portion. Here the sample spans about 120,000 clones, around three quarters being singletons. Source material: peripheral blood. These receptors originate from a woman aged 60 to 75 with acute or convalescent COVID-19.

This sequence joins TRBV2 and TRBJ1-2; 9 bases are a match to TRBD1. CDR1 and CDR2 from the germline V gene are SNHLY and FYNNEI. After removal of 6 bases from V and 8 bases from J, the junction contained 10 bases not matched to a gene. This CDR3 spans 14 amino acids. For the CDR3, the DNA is TGTGCCAGCAGCGTGTCCCGGGACAGGGAGGGCTACACCTTC. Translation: CASSVSRDREGYTF.

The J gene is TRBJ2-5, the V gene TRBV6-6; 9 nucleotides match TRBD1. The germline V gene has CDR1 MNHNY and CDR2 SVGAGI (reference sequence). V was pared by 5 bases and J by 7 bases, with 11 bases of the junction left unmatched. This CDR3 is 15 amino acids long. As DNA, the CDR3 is TGTGCCAGCAGTGCGCCTTTGGGACAGGGAGGGACCCAGTACTTC. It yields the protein CASSAPLGQGGTQYF.

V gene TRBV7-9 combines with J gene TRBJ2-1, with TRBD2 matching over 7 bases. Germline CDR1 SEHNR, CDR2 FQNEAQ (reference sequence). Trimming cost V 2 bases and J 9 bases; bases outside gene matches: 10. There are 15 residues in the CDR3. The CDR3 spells CASSLNAGGSGEQFF. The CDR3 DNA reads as TGTGCCAGCAGCTTAAATGCCGGGGGGTCAGGTGAGCAGTTCTTC.

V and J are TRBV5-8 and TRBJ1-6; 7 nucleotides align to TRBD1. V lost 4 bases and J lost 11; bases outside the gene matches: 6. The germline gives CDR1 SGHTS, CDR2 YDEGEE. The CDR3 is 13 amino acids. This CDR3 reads CASSLTGAPPLHF. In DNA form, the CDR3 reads TGTGCCAGCAGCCTCACAGGGGCGCCACCCCTCCACTTT.

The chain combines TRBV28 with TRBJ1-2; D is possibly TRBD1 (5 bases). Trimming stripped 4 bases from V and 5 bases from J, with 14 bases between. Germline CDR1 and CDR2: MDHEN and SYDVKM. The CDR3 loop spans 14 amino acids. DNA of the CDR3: TGTGCCAGCAGTTCGTCCGGGGGGTATTATGGCTACACCTTC. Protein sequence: CASSSSGGYYGYTF.

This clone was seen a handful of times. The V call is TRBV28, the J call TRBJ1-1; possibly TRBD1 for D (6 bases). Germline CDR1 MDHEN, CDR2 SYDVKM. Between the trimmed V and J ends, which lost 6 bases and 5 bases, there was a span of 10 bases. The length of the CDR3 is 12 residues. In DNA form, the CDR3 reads TGTGCCAGCAGCCCCACAGGGACTGAAGCTTTCTTT. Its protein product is CASSPTGTEAFF. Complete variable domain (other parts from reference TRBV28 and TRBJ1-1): DVKVTQSSRYLVKRTGEKVFLECVQDMDHENMFWYRQDPGLGLRLIYFSYDVKMKEKGDIPEGYSVSREKKERFSLILESASTNQTSMYLCASSPTGTEAFFGQGTRLTVV.